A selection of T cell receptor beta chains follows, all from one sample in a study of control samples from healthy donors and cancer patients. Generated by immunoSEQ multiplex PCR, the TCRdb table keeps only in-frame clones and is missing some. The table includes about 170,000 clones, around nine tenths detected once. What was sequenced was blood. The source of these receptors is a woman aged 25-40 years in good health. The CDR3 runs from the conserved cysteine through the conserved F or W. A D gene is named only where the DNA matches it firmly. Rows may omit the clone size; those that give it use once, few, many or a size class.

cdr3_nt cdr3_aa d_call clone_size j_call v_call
TGTGCCAGCAGTCCGAGGGGGGCATTGGGTACGCAGTATTTT CASSPRGALGTQYF NA NA TRBJ2-3 TRBV6-5
TGCGCCAGCAGCCAAGTGGAGGGAGACGCCTACGAGCAGTACTTC CASSQVEGDAYEQYF NA NA TRBJ2-7 TRBV4-1
TGTGCCAGCAGCCAAGGTCGGGCGGGGGCCAAAAACATTCAGTACTTC CASSQGRAGAKNIQYF NA NA TRBJ2-4 TRBV4-2
TGTGCCAGCAGCCGACCGAAGCGGGGGAGCACAGATACGCAGTATTTT CASSRPKRGSTDTQYF TRBD2 once TRBJ2-3 TRBV13
TGTGCCAGCAGTCCGATAGCGGGTACGCAGTATTTT CASSPIAGTQYF TRBD2 NA TRBJ2-3 TRBV27
TGTGCCAGCAGCTTACTAGCGGGAGTTGTAGAGACCCAGTACTTC CASSLLAGVVETQYF TRBD2 NA TRBJ2-5 TRBV7-9
TGCGCCAGCAGTCAGAGCAGTCACCCAGGGGCAGATACGCAGTATTTT CASSQSSHPGADTQYF NA NA TRBJ2-3 TRBV23-1
TGTGCCAGCACCTTCTCGAGGGATCAGCCCCAGCATTTT CASTFSRDQPQHF NA NA TRBJ1-5 TRBV2
TGTGCCAGCAGTTTAGGGGAAAACATTCAGTACTTC CASSLGENIQYF NA NA TRBJ2-4 TRBV12-3/TRBV12-4
TGTGCCAGCAGCCGGGCGGGACAGGGGTCCCGGACGCAGTATTTT CASSRAGQGSRTQYF TRBD1 NA TRBJ2-3 TRBV27
TGTGCCAGCAGAACATTCCGGGACAGGGGGCTAGATTCACCCCTCCACTTT CASRTFRDRGLDSPLHF TRBD1 NA TRBJ1-6 TRBV27
TGCGCCAGCAGCCAAGAAGGGCGTACCTCCTACGAGCAGTACTTC CASSQEGRTSYEQYF NA NA TRBJ2-7 TRBV4-1
TGTGCCAGCAGCCAAGATAGGGAGACCCAGTACTTC CASSQDRETQYF NA once TRBJ2-5 TRBV3-1/TRBV3-2
TGTGCCAGCAGCGTAGGACAGGGGGTATCTAGGTATGAGCAGTTCTTC CASSVGQGVSRYEQFF TRBD1 NA TRBJ2-1 TRBV9
TGTGCCAGCAGCCAAGATCCAGGGACAGTAGTTGGAAACACCATATATTTT CASSQDPGTVVGNTIYF TRBD1 NA TRBJ1-3 TRBV3-1/TRBV3-2
TGTGCCATCAGTGAAGGTCAGGTCGGACAGCCCCAGCATTTT CAISEGQVGQPQHF NA NA TRBJ1-5 TRBV10-3
TGTGCCAGCAGTGAAGGGTCGGGGGGGACAGGGTTTTCACCCCTCCACTTT CASSEGSGGTGFSPLHF TRBD1 NA TRBJ1-6 TRBV2
TGTGCCAGCAGTGGCAACAGGGGGCTTTGGGAAAAACTGTTTTTT CASSGNRGLWEKLFF TRBD1 once TRBJ1-4 TRBV25-1
TGTGCCAGCAGCCTCCTAGCGGGGGTATACAATGAGCAGTTCTTC CASSLLAGVYNEQFF TRBD2 NA TRBJ2-1 TRBV28
TGTGCCAGCAGTTTAGGGCGGGGCTACGAGCAGTACTTC CASSLGRGYEQYF NA NA TRBJ2-7 TRBV27
TGTGCCAGCAGGTCCCGGACAGGGTTGGTTCAAGAGACCCAGTACTTC CASRSRTGLVQETQYF TRBD1 few TRBJ2-5 TRBV3-1/TRBV3-2
TGTGCCACCAGCAGAGATCTGGGAGTGCCAGATGAAGCTTTCTTT CATSRDLGVPDEAFF NA NA TRBJ1-1 TRBV15
TGCGCCAGCAGCTCTACTAGCACAGATACGCAGTATTTT CASSSTSTDTQYF NA NA TRBJ2-3 TRBV4-1
TGTGCCACCAGCAGAGGGGGGTATGGCTACACCTTC CATSRGGYGYTF NA NA TRBJ1-2 TRBV15
TGTGCCAGCAGCCAAATAATACTAGCGGGAGCCGGCACAGATACGCAGTATTTT CASSQIILAGAGTDTQYF TRBD2 NA TRBJ2-3 TRBV4-2
TGTGCCAGTACCCGAAACGGGGGGGTTTCGGAGTTTTCACCCCTCCACTTT CASTRNGGVSEFSPLHF NA once TRBJ1-6 TRBV19
TGTGCCAGCAGCCAAGCTAGGGTAGCTGGCGGGGAGCTGTTTTTT CASSQARVAGGELFF NA NA TRBJ2-2 TRBV14
TGTGCCAGCACCTTTTCCGTAGGGGTAGCGGGATCCTACGAGCAGTACTTC CASTFSVGVAGSYEQYF TRBD2 NA TRBJ2-7 TRBV7-8
TGTGCCAGCAGCTTAGTGTTCCCAACTGCGGAAGGCTACACCTTC CASSLVFPTAEGYTF NA NA TRBJ1-2 TRBV7-2
TGTGCCAGTAACGATTGGGGATTCTCTGGGGCCAACGTCCTGACTTTC CASNDWGFSGANVLTF NA NA TRBJ2-6 TRBV19
TGCAGCGCTGACTGGGGTACCGGGGAGCTGTTTTTT CSADWGTGELFF NA NA TRBJ2-2 TRBV29-1
TGTGCCAGCTCACCCGGGACTAGCGGCCTCTACGAGCAGTACTTC CASSPGTSGLYEQYF TRBD2 NA TRBJ2-7 TRBV18
TGTGCCAGCAGTTCCAGCTCCTACGAGCAGTACTTC CASSSSSYEQYF NA NA TRBJ2-7 TRBV27
TGCGCCAGCAGCCAAGCGGCGGGGGCCACAGATACGCAGTATTTT CASSQAAGATDTQYF NA once TRBJ2-3 TRBV4-1
TGTGCTAGTGGTTTGGGGGTGACAGGGTGGGTCACTGAAGCTTTCTTT CASGLGVTGWVTEAFF TRBD1 NA TRBJ1-1 TRBV12-5
TGTGCCAGCTCACCTCTGGGGACAGGGGACAACGAGCAGTACTTC CASSPLGTGDNEQYF TRBD1 NA TRBJ2-7 TRBV18
TGTGCCAGCAGTTATCAGTCTGGGCTGGAGACCCAGTACTTC CASSYQSGLETQYF NA NA TRBJ2-5 TRBV6-5
TGTGCCAGCACGCTCCGGAGAGTTTACGGTCAGCCCCAGCATTTT CASTLRRVYGQPQHF NA NA TRBJ1-5 TRBV6-5
TGTGCCAGCAGCTTTGAAATTCTGGCTAACTATGGCTACACCTTC CASSFEILANYGYTF NA many TRBJ1-2 TRBV5-5
TGTGCCAGCAGCGAGGAACTAGCGGGGGGTCCTGATACGCAGTATTTT CASSEELAGGPDTQYF TRBD2 NA TRBJ2-3 TRBV9
TGTGCCAGCAGCATCGGTACCGGGGAGCTGTTTTTT CASSIGTGELFF NA NA TRBJ2-2 TRBV11-3
TGTGCCAGTAGCCCCTACCGACTAGCGGGGAGAGCCTACAATGAGCAGTTCTTC CASSPYRLAGRAYNEQFF TRBD2 NA TRBJ2-1 TRBV19
TGTGCCAGCAGCTTGCGGGGACTAGCGGGACTCTACTACTACAATGAGCAGTTCTTC CASSLRGLAGLYYYNEQFF TRBD2 NA TRBJ2-1 TRBV5-8
TGTGCCAGCAGTTTCGCGGGAGGGGAGACCCAGTACTTC CASSFAGGETQYF TRBD2 NA TRBJ2-5 TRBV12-3/TRBV12-4
TGTGCCAGCAGTCCCCCCAGTGGAAGCTCCTATAATTCACCCCTCCACTTT CASSPPSGSSYNSPLHF NA NA TRBJ1-6 TRBV28